This T cell receptor beta chain was recovered during a study of T cell clonality in common variable immunodeficiency. Study results and caveats: In common variable immunodeficiency, TCR beta chains reportedly carried fewer deletions and N-nucleotide insertions.

V lost 5 bases and J lost 1, with 20 bases in between. CDR3 length: 18 amino acids. The germline CDR1 and CDR2 sequences are SGHTA and FQGTGA. For this clone: Its antigen remains unidentified. The read halts 3 residues ahead of the CDR3 end, with the missing end drawn from the germline J gene.

Repertoires were generated with immunoSEQ multiplex PCR, while TCRdb's copy carries only in-frame clones and drops some. The counts give about 32,000 clones, none of them seen only once; 5.4% is held by the top ten. This clonotype originated in a human donor with common variable immunodeficiency. The genes are TRBV7-3 and TRBJ2-2, with D perhaps TRBD2 (6 bases). The source material was peripheral blood mononuclear cells. CDR3 DNA (partial): TGTGCCAGCAGCCGGCGGTTCCATAGCGGAGAGAACACCGGGGAG. Its protein is CASSRRFHSGENTGE. The CDR3 in full is CASSRRFHSGENTGELFF.